This TCR beta chain was documented in a study of long-term antiretroviral therapy in people with HIV. CDR1 and CDR2 from the germline V gene are SGHNT and YYREEE (reference sequence). The CDR3 spans 13 residues. Trimming took off 0 bases at V and 4 bases at J, with 8 bases between the two ends. At survey level, the immunoSEQ assay was run in its v3.0 version. Some clones are missing from TCRdb's copy, which holds only in-frame ones; the method was immunoSEQ multiplex PCR. The repertoire consists of more than 35,000 clones, with 75% to 90% occurring once and the leading ten covering 10% to 13%. The TCR was taken from a man aged 18 to 29 with HIV. Sequenced here: unsorted PBMCs, sampled 2.2 years after starting antiretroviral therapy. This rearrangement joins TRBV5-4 to TRBJ2-7, with D unclear. CDR3 coding DNA: TGTGCCAGCAGCTTGGGTAGCTTGTACGAGCAGTACTTC. Amino acids: CASSLGSLYEQYF.